These T cell receptor beta chains were read from a single sample in a study of cytomegalovirus exposure and HLA in healthy donors. TCRdb keeps only in-frame clones here, not all; method: immunoSEQ multiplex PCR. The sample has a few hundred thousand clones; roughly 85% are singletons. Material: PBMCs. Receptor source: a woman between 18 and 29 years old in good health and CMV-seronegative. Both conserved end residues are part of each CDR3. The D gene is left open where the match is weak. Not all rows give a size; the values are once, few, many and, for expanded clones, a class.

size: NA
V: TRBV29-1
D: NA
J: TRBJ1-4
CDR3: CSVDSGTNEKLFF
DNA: TGCAGCGTCGACAGCGGGACTAATGAAAAACTGTTTTTT

size: NA
V: TRBV13
D: NA
J: TRBJ2-1
CDR3: CASSLNGLARGDEQFF
DNA: TGTGCCAGCAGCTTAAATGGGCTAGCGCGAGGGGATGAGCAGTTCTTC

size: NA
V: TRBV29-1
D: TRBD1
J: TRBJ2-3
CDR3: CSVVGTGATTDTQYF
DNA: TGCAGCGTCGTCGGGACAGGGGCGACGACAGATACGCAGTATTTT

size: few
V: TRBV2
D: NA
J: TRBJ2-7
CDR3: CASSLRDLEQYF
DNA: TGTGCCAGCAGTCTCAGGGATCTCGAGCAGTACTTC

size: few
V: TRBV25-1
D: NA
J: TRBJ1-2
CDR3: CASSETVYGYTF
DNA: TGTGCCAGCAGTGAGACAGTCTATGGCTACACCTTC

size: NA
V: TRBV7-2
D: NA
J: TRBJ2-6
CDR3: CASSTDRNGANVLTF
DNA: TGTGCCAGCAGCACCGACAGGAACGGGGCCAACGTCCTGACTTTC

size: NA
V: TRBV5-1
D: NA
J: TRBJ1-2
CDR3: CASSLAKSSEFYGYTF
DNA: TGCGCCAGCAGCTTGGCCAAATCCAGCGAATTTTATGGCTACACCTTC

size: NA
V: TRBV28
D: NA
J: TRBJ2-1
CDR3: CASSPYRGGLNEQFF
DNA: TGTGCCAGCAGTCCCTACAGAGGCGGGTTAAATGAGCAGTTCTTC

size: few
V: TRBV6-5
D: TRBD1
J: TRBJ1-2
CDR3: CASSPTDRGRRVF
DNA: TGTGCCAGCAGTCCGACGGACAGGGGAAGGCGGGTATTC

size: NA
V: TRBV5-1
D: NA
J: TRBJ1-3
CDR3: CASSLQGQPYSGNTIYF
DNA: TGCGCCAGCAGCTTGCAGGGTCAGCCTTATTCTGGAAACACCATATATTTT

size: NA
V: TRBV19
D: TRBD1
J: TRBJ1-2
CDR3: CASVAGTGDGYTF
DNA: TGTGCCAGTGTCGCCGGGACAGGGGATGGCTACACCTTC

size: NA
V: TRBV5-1
D: NA
J: TRBJ2-7
CDR3: CASSSSLLEQYF
DNA: TGCGCCAGCAGCTCCTCTCTTCTGGAGCAGTACTTC

size: NA
V: TRBV30
D: TRBD1
J: TRBJ1-4
CDR3: CAWGQGRLGNEKLFF
DNA: TGTGCCTGGGGACAGGGGAGGTTGGGCAATGAAAAACTGTTTTTT

size: NA
V: TRBV27
D: TRBD1
J: TRBJ2-1
CDR3: CASSLWTGGSYNEQFF
DNA: TGTGCCAGCAGTTTATGGACAGGGGGCTCCTACAATGAGCAGTTCTTC

size: NA
V: TRBV9
D: TRBD1
J: TRBJ1-2
CDR3: CASSVGRQGGSGYTF
DNA: TGTGCCAGCAGCGTAGGGAGACAGGGAGGTTCTGGCTACACCTTC

size: once
V: TRBV11-2
D: NA
J: TRBJ2-3
CDR3: CASSFFTDTQYF
DNA: TGTGCCAGCAGCTTCTTCACAGATACGCAGTATTTT

size: NA
V: TRBV4-1
D: NA
J: TRBJ1-2
CDR3: CASSQVWRNYGYTF
DNA: TGCGCCAGCAGCCAAGTATGGAGAAACTATGGCTACACCTTC

size: few
V: TRBV29-1
D: NA
J: TRBJ1-2
CDR3: CSVEFQLGGYTF
DNA: TGCAGCGTTGAATTTCAACTTGGTGGCTACACCTTC

size: NA
V: TRBV30
D: NA
J: TRBJ1-4
CDR3: CASQAGDEKLFF
DNA: TGTGCCTCGCAAGCGGGGGATGAAAAACTGTTTTTT

size: NA
V: TRBV7-3
D: TRBD2
J: TRBJ2-1
CDR3: CASSLGGREQFF
DNA: TGTGCCAGCAGCTTAGGCGGGAGGGAGCAGTTCTTC

size: NA
V: TRBV6-1
D: TRBD1
J: TRBJ2-2
CDR3: CASNGQGAYTGELFF
DNA: TGTGCCAGCAATGGGCAGGGGGCGTACACCGGGGAGCTGTTTTTT

size: NA
V: TRBV2
D: NA
J: TRBJ1-3
CDR3: CASSERFPGNTIYF
DNA: TGTGCCAGCAGTGAGCGGTTTCCTGGAAACACCATATATTTT

size: NA
V: TRBV4-3
D: TRBD1
J: TRBJ1-2
CDR3: CASSQGTGGGYGYTF
DNA: TGCGCCAGCAGCCAAGGGACAGGGGGTGGCTATGGCTACACCTTC

size: NA
V: TRBV5-1
D: NA
J: TRBJ2-5
CDR3: CASSLVRGSQETQYF
DNA: TGCGCCAGCAGCTTGGTTCGGGGAAGTCAAGAGACCCAGTACTTC

size: NA
V: TRBV5-8
D: TRBD1
J: TRBJ2-1
CDR3: CASSSRTGGNEQFF
DNA: TGTGCCAGCAGCTCGAGGACAGGGGGCAATGAGCAGTTCTTC

size: NA
V: TRBV6-5
D: NA
J: TRBJ2-5
CDR3: CASSYGDGTQYF
DNA: TGTGCCAGCAGTTACGGAGACGGGACCCAGTACTTC